The clone carrying this T cell receptor (beta chain) is a singleton in its sample. No antigen is known for it. This sample is part of a study of cytomegalovirus exposure and HLA in healthy donors. With 60 Vbeta and 13 Jbeta primers, the PCR was carried out. Here immunoSEQ multiplex PCR was the method, and the copy in TCRdb shows in-frame clones only, minus some. The top ten clones hold approximately 3.7% of a sample with around 200,000 clones, just over 75% of them seen once. Study-level results: Several V segments, TRBV6-2 and TRBV6-3 among them, could not be told apart and were dropped.

Everyone who donated was a healthy bone marrow donor. CDR1 and CDR2 from the germline V gene are LGHNA and YNFKEQ. This CDR3 has 16 amino acids. The V gene end was trimmed by 4 bases and the J gene end by 12 bases; junction bases not matched to a gene: 16. The J gene is TRBJ2-4, the V gene TRBV4-2; TRBD2 matches at 9 bases. This receptor was identified in a woman aged 60-75 years in good health and CMV-seropositive. The sequenced sample consisted of PBMCs. The CDR3 sequence: CASSPNGGVAGDSQYF. CDR3 nucleotides: TGTGCCAGCAGCCCCAACGGGGGGGTAGCGGGAGACAGTCAGTACTTC.